Shown below are 31 T cell receptor beta chains from a single sample sequenced in a study of T cell responses to AZD1222 COVID-19 vaccine. The repertoire was sequenced with immunoSEQ multiplex PCR; TCRdb's copy has only in-frame clones and lacks some. The table has roughly 130,000 clones, 87% seen once. Specimen: peripheral blood, collected on day 0 of AZD1222 vaccination. The receptors stem from an adult in good health.

The chain links TRBV5-1 to TRBJ2-3; 7 nucleotides match TRBD2. Germline CDR1 reads SGHRS; CDR2 reads YFSETQ. The CDR3 runs to 15 residues. The ends lost 3 bases at V and 2 bases at J; junction bases unmatched: 6. The chain's CDR3 is CASSSGTNPTDTQYF. CDR3 nucleotides: TGCGCCAGCAGCTCAGGGACTAATCCCACAGATACGCAGTATTTT.

V gene TRBV14 combines with J gene TRBJ2-7; 8 positions agree with TRBD1. J was trimmed by 6 bases and V by 4 bases; bases with no gene match: 11. The CDR3 consists of 15 residues. In germline, CDR1 is SGHDN, CDR2 FVKESK. CDR3 in DNA: TGTGCCAGCAGCCCCTTCGGACAGGGTATAACCGAGCAGTACTTC. Residues: CASSPFGQGITEQYF.

V gene TRBV15 combines with J gene TRBJ2-7, with D maybe TRBD1 (6 bases). The CDR3 runs to 15 residues. From germline, CDR1 is LNHNV and CDR2 YYDKDF (reference sequence). With 2 bases removed from V and 3 bases from J, the gap between germline ends came to 14 bases. The CDR3 DNA is TGTGCCACCAGCAGACGACAGGACAGCATCTACGAGCAGTACTTC. The encoded protein is CATSRRQDSIYEQYF.

This sequence joins TRBV29-1 and TRBJ2-7, with D possibly matching TRBD2 (5 bases). The CDR3 covers 13 residues. The germline V gene encodes CDR1 SQVTM and CDR2 ANQGSEA. The V and J ends lost 2 bases and 5 bases respectively, with 13 bases between them. DNA of the CDR3: TGCAGCGTTGAACGCCTAGCCGGAGACGAGCAGTACTTC. As protein: CSVERLAGDEQYF.

The chain is built from TRBV29-1 and TRBJ2-6; no reliable D call. Trimming removed 4 bases from V and 1 base from J, with 11 bases in between. Germline CDR1 SQVTM, CDR2 ANQGSEA. The CDR3 totals 15 residues. The DNA of the CDR3 is TGCAGCGTTGGAATAGGGATGTCTGGGGCCAACGTCCTGACTTTC. Amino acids: CSVGIGMSGANVLTF.

V gene TRBV11-1 combines with J gene TRBJ2-7; TRBD1 matches 7 bases. V shed 5 bases, J shed 0 bases, and the junction held 4 bases outside the gene matches. CDR1 and CDR2 from the germline V gene are SGHAT and FQDESV (reference sequence). This CDR3 comprises 14 residues. The CDR3 reads CASSPGTDSYEQYF. CDR3 nucleotides: TGTGCCAGCAGCCCAGGGACAGACTCCTACGAGCAGTACTTC.

A single count supports this clone. V usage is TRBV5-1 and J usage is TRBJ2-1, with 11 bases that match TRBD2. CDR1 is SGHRS, CDR2 YFSETQ, per germline. The CDR3 sequence is 16 residues long. J gave up 6 bases and V 4 bases, and 9 bases lay outside the gene matches. The CDR3 coding sequence is TGCGCCAGCAGCGCCCATAGCGGGGGGGCTTCCAATGAGCAGTTCTTC. This codes for CASSAHSGGASNEQFF.

The gene calls are TRBV7-2 and TRBJ2-1, with D hard to call. CDR3 length equals 13 residues. Germline V gene data show CDR1 as SGHTA and CDR2 as FQGNSA. The germline V and J ends were trimmed by 0 bases and 7 bases, with 7 bases remaining between them. This chain's CDR3 is CASSLAWSNEQFF. CDR3 DNA sequence: TGTGCCAGCAGCTTAGCGTGGTCGAATGAGCAGTTCTTC.

This chain joins TRBV5-5 and TRBJ1-2; 7 bases fit TRBD1. This CDR3 contains 19 residues. V trimming: 0 bases; J trimming: 0 bases; junction bases outside the gene matches: 14. The V gene's germline CDR1 is SGHKS and CDR2 YYEKEE (reference sequence). CDR3 in DNA: TGTGCCAGCAGCTTGGGTTCTTTGACAGGGCCCCAAGCTAACTATGGCTACACCTTC. Amino acid sequence: CASSLGSLTGPQANYGYTF.

The chain joins TRBV6-2 or TRBV6-3 to TRBJ2-1; possibly TRBD2 for D (6 bases). The CDR3 covers 15 residues. Between the trimmed V and J ends, which lost 0 bases and 5 bases, there was a span of 11 bases. Germline CDR1 is MNHEY and CDR2 is SVGEGT. Written as DNA, the CDR3 is TGTGCCAGCAGTTACTCGGCGGGGTTTAACAATGAGCAGTTCTTC. Encoded protein: CASSYSAGFNNEQFF.

The rearrangement uses TRBV18 and TRBJ1-2; 11 nucleotides line up with TRBD1. Germline V gene lookup returns CDR1 KGHSH and CDR2 LQKENI. This CDR3 contains 18 residues. V shed 4 bases, J shed 2 bases, and the junction held 12 bases outside the gene matches. The CDR3 nucleotides read TGTGCCAGCTCACACCTCGGACAGGGGGCGATTAGAAACTATGGCTACACCTTC. It specifies CASSHLGQGAIRNYGYTF.

The chain carries TRBV2 and TRBJ2-2; 8 bases map to TRBD2. This CDR3 has 15 amino acids. Looked up from germline, CDR1 is SNHLY and CDR2 is FYNNEI. V lost 8 bases to trimming and J lost 3 bases; unmatched junction nucleotides: 8. The DNA of the CDR3 is TGTGCCAGCCATGCGCGGGGGGCGGACACCGGGGAGCTGTTTTTT. Amino acid sequence: CASHARGADTGELFF.

This chain connects TRBV2 to TRBJ2-1, with 10 nucleotides matching TRBD2. Germline V gives CDR1 SNHLY, CDR2 FYNNEI. This CDR3 spans 15 amino acids. The junction had 8 bases not matched to a gene; V was cut back by 3 bases and J by 9 bases. The CDR3 sequence: CASSDSAGGRGEQFF. CDR3 sequence (DNA): TGTGCCAGCAGTGATTCAGCGGGGGGGCGTGGTGAGCAGTTCTTC.

The chain is built from TRBV7-3 and TRBJ2-2; unclear D gene. Germline values: CDR1 SGHTA, CDR2 FQGTGA. The CDR3 covers 15 residues. Trimming took off 2 bases at V and 2 bases at J, with 9 bases between the two ends. This CDR3 reads CASSLFSVNTGELFF. The CDR3 DNA sequence: TGTGCCAGCAGCTTATTTTCAGTAAACACCGGGGAGCTGTTTTTT.

This clone was recorded a few times. The chain recombines TRBV28 with TRBJ2-7, with TRBD1 as a possible D gene (5 bases). Per germline, CDR1 MDHEN and CDR2 SYDVKM. Trimming removed 5 bases at V and 4 bases at J, with 9 bases between. The CDR3 is 12 amino acids. DNA for the CDR3: TGTGCCAGCAGTCTGCAGGGTTACGAGCAGTACTTC. Protein product: CASSLQGYEQYF.

This chain connects TRBV3-1 (or the pseudogene TRBV3-2) to TRBJ2-7, with 11 nucleotides matching TRBD1. Per the germline V gene, CDR1 is LGHDT and CDR2 is YNNKEL (reference sequence). The CDR3 is 16 residues long. The ends lost 3 bases at V and 5 bases at J; junction bases unmatched: 9. CDR3 amino acids: CASSHWTGGAGHEQYF. In DNA form, the CDR3 reads TGTGCCAGCAGCCATTGGACAGGGGGCGCCGGCCACGAGCAGTACTTC.

V is TRBV7-6 and J is TRBJ2-3; 7 bases are a match to TRBD2. Germline V gives CDR1 SGHVS, CDR2 FNYEAQ. V trimming: 6 bases; J trimming: 3 bases; junction bases outside the gene matches: 6. This CDR3 spans 14 amino acids. The CDR3 here is CASRRGDHTDTQYF. The DNA for the CDR3 is TGTGCCAGCAGACGGGGGGACCATACAGATACGCAGTATTTT.

This chain joins TRBV9 and TRBJ2-7, with 9 bases that match TRBD1. Losses at the gene ends were 0 bases for V and 6 bases for J; bases not matched to a gene: 4. From germline, CDR1 is SGDLS and CDR2 YYNGEE. The CDR3 is made up of 14 amino acids. The CDR3 DNA reads TGTGCCAGCAGCGTAGAGGACAGGGGCCTCGAGCAGTACTTC. Protein: CASSVEDRGLEQYF.

This clone occurred a few times. The chain uses TRBV28 and TRBJ1-5; tentative D call: TRBD1 (5 bases). CDR1 and CDR2 from the germline V gene are MDHEN and SYDVKM. V was trimmed by 1 base and J by 1 base, leaving 11 bases between them. This CDR3 contains 16 residues. The CDR3 nucleotides are TGTGCCAGCAGTTTATTAAGGGGTGCGAGCAATCAGCCCCAGCATTTT. The encoded protein is CASSLLRGASNQPQHF.

This clone was counted only a few times. The rearrangement uses TRBV5-8 and TRBJ1-5, with unresolved D. The V and J ends lost 2 bases and 3 bases respectively, with 9 bases between them. Per the germline V gene, CDR1 is SGHTS and CDR2 is YDEGEE. The CDR3 sequence is 14 residues long. Written as DNA, the CDR3 is TGTGCCAGCAGCTTTGGACCGATCAATCAGCCCCAGCATTTT. This translates into CASSFGPINQPQHF.

The rearrangement links TRBV3-1 (or the pseudogene TRBV3-2) to TRBJ1-1; D is possibly TRBD1 (5 bases). Per the germline V gene, CDR1 is LGHDT and CDR2 is YNNKEL (reference sequence). This CDR3 region has 15 residues. Deletions cut 5 bases from V and 5 bases from J, with 18 bases between. The CDR3 region has the DNA TGTGCCAGCAGCGCGACGGGAGGGGTTAAGACTGAAGCTTTCTTT. Translated: CASSATGGVKTEAFF.

The V gene is TRBV3-1 (or the pseudogene TRBV3-2), the J gene TRBJ2-1; 7 bases line up with TRBD1. J gave up 2 bases and V 0 bases, and 1 base lay outside the gene matches. The length of the CDR3 is 15 residues. CDR1 and CDR2 from the germline V gene are LGHDT and YNNKEL (reference sequence). The CDR3 coding sequence is TGTGCCAGCAGCCAAGAAAGGGGGCCCTACAATGAGCAGTTCTTC. Amino acids: CASSQERGPYNEQFF.

This clone has more than one count but fewer than ten. V and J are TRBV19 and TRBJ1-3; D remains ambiguous. This CDR3 is built from 13 residues. Germline V lookup: CDR1 LNHDA, CDR2 SQIVND (reference sequence). The ends were cut back, 6 bases at V and 0 bases at J, with 6 bases in the middle. CDR3 protein: CASRTSSGNTIYF. CDR3 DNA: TGTGCCAGTAGGACCTCCTCTGGAAACACCATATATTTT.

This chain joins TRBV29-1 and TRBJ1-4; a possible D gene is TRBD1 (5 bases). Trimming removed 5 bases from V and 0 bases from J, with 16 bases in between. The CDR3 covers 16 residues. Looked up from germline, CDR1 is SQVTM and CDR2 is ANQGSEA. CDR3 sequence (DNA): TGCAGCGTTAATGTCGGGGCCTCCTCAACTAATGAAAAACTGTTTTTT. Residues: CSVNVGASSTNEKLFF.

V is TRBV9 and J is TRBJ1-3; D gene uncertain. The V gene lost 4 bases and the J gene lost 0 bases, with 5 bases spanning the gap. Germline V gene sequence: CDR1 SGDLS, CDR2 YYNGEE. The CDR3 runs 13 residues. Written as DNA, the CDR3 is TGTGCCAGCAGCACGTCCTCTGGAAACACCATATATTTT. It encodes CASSTSSGNTIYF.

The chain carries TRBV19 and TRBJ1-4; D is possibly TRBD1 (5 bases). The CDR3 consists of 15 residues. In germline, CDR1 is LNHDA, CDR2 SQIVND (reference sequence). Trimming shortened V by 9 bases and J by 7 bases, and 21 bases separated the two germline ends. The CDR3 is CASLPLGGSSEKLFF. The CDR3 DNA is TGTGCCAGCTTACCCCTGGGGGGGTCTAGTGAAAAACTGTTTTTT.

The chain has TRBV5-4 and TRBJ1-1, with 9 nucleotides matching TRBD1. This CDR3 contains 15 residues. The germline CDR1 and CDR2 sequences are SGHNT and YYREEE (reference sequence). The trim removed 2 bases at V and 6 bases at J, leaving 8 bases unmatched. As DNA, the CDR3 is TGTGCCAGCAGCTTCTCACAGGGGGCGATCGCTGAAGCTTTCTTT. It codes for CASSFSQGAIAEAFF.

The rearrangement links TRBV5-1 to TRBJ1-6; D is ambiguous. Trimming removed 4 bases at V and 6 bases at J, with 14 bases between. Germline V gene sequence: CDR1 SGHRS, CDR2 YFSETQ. The CDR3 contains 15 residues. CDR3 DNA sequence: TGCGCCAGCAGCCCCGGACCATTCGGTAATTCACCCCTCCACTTT. This encodes CASSPGPFGNSPLHF.

The gene calls are TRBV3-1 (or the pseudogene TRBV3-2) and TRBJ1-1; TRBD1 might be the D (5 bases). V lost 6 bases, J lost 6 bases, and 8 bases lay in between. Per the germline V gene, CDR1 is LGHDT and CDR2 is YNNKEL (reference sequence). The CDR3 has 11 amino acids. The CDR3 loop reads CASSGGAEAFF. Here the CDR3 DNA reads TGTGCCAGCAGTGGAGGGGCTGAAGCTTTCTTT.

The CDR3 here is CASSEEGTRSQPQHF. The CDR3 region has the DNA TGTGCCAGCAGTGAGGAGGGGACCAGAAGTCAGCCCCAGCATTTT. This chain links TRBV2 with TRBJ1-5, with D perhaps matching TRBD1 (5 bases). Deletions cut 3 bases from V and 6 bases from J, with 15 bases between. The germline V gene encodes CDR1 SNHLY and CDR2 FYNNEI. This CDR3 spans 15 amino acids. The variable domain in full, with the rest retrieved from reference TRBV2 and TRBJ1-5, is EPEVTQTPSHQVTQMGQEVILRCVPISNHLYFYWYRQILGQKVEFLVSFYNNEISEKSEIFDDQFSVERPDGSNFTLKIRSTKLEDSAMYFCASSEEGTRSQPQHFGDGTRLSIL.

This sequence joins TRBV2 and TRBJ1-2; no clear D. CDR1 and CDR2 (germline): SNHLY, FYNNEI. Between the trimmed V and J ends, which lost 3 bases and 6 bases, there was a span of 11 bases. CDR3 length: 13 residues. The CDR3 sequence: CASSEMSGNGYTF. As DNA, the CDR3 is TGTGCCAGCAGTGAGATGTCGGGGAATGGCTACACCTTC.